This T cell receptor (beta chain) comes out of a study of T cells in Graves' hyperthyroidism and ophthalmopathy. With duration under 3 months, ophthalmopathy was active: Clinical Activity Score at least 3, NOSPECS at least 4. The CDR3 spans 13 residues. Trimming removed 0 bases from V and 5 bases from J, with 5 bases in between. Germline-derived CDR1 and CDR2 are LGHDT and YNNKEL (reference sequence). The TCR beta CDR3 regions underwent amplification using RNA transcripts as the source. Researchers ran a first-round RT-PCR on the TCR CDR3 using the HTBI primer set. TCRdb redid the calling of the multiplex PCR reads with MiXCR, one entry per CDR3 protein. The table has more than 450,000 distinct CDR3 sequences, just under 20% seen once.

The specimen was blood. V usage is TRBV3-1 and J usage is TRBJ1-5; no definite D call. The receptor was isolated from a middle-aged man with Graves' ophthalmopathy. CDR3 coding DNA: TGTGCCAGCAGCCAAGAATTGGATCAGCCCCAGCATTTT. It translates to CASSQELDQPQHF.